Listed below are T cell receptor beta chains from one sample, sequenced in a study of blood T cell repertoires in COVID-19. Method: immunoSEQ multiplex PCR; TCRdb's copy keeps in-frame clones and lacks some. The data contain around 280,000 clones, 75% to 90% of them singletons. The sample taken for sequencing was peripheral blood. These receptor sequences come from a woman aged 30 to 39 who had recovered from COVID-19. CDR3s include the opening cysteine and the closing phenylalanine or tryptophan. Fields, in order: clone size, D gene, J gene, V gene, CDR3 protein, CDR3 DNA. The D gene is left open where the match is weak. Clone size is not always given. Where it is, it says once, few, many or a class for expanded clones.

clone size: -; D gene: TRBD1; J gene: TRBJ2-2; V gene: TRBV3-1/TRBV3-2; CDR3 protein: CASSPGQVPTGELFF; CDR3 DNA: TGTGCCAGCAGCCCTGGACAGGTACCCACCGGGGAGCTGTTTTTT
clone size: -; D gene: TRBD1; J gene: TRBJ2-1; V gene: TRBV19; CDR3 protein: CASDATGGADEQFF; CDR3 DNA: TGTGCCAGTGACGCGACAGGGGGCGCCGATGAGCAGTTCTTC
clone size: -; D gene: TRBD2; J gene: TRBJ2-7; V gene: TRBV5-1; CDR3 protein: CASSLWGYLAGGYEQYF; CDR3 DNA: TGCGCCAGCAGCTTGTGGGGTTACCTAGCGGGGGGATACGAGCAGTACTTC
clone size: -; D gene: -; J gene: TRBJ1-4; V gene: TRBV25-1; CDR3 protein: CASSDTSETNEKLFF; CDR3 DNA: TGTGCCAGCAGTGATACGAGTGAAACTAATGAAAAACTGTTTTTT
clone size: -; D gene: TRBD1; J gene: TRBJ2-5; V gene: TRBV3-1/TRBV3-2; CDR3 protein: CASSQDGTDRETQYF; CDR3 DNA: TGTGCCAGCAGCCAAGACGGGACAGACCGAGAGACCCAGTACTTC
clone size: once; D gene: -; J gene: TRBJ1-1; V gene: TRBV27; CDR3 protein: CASHPPYGEGTEAFF; CDR3 DNA: TGTGCCAGCCACCCTCCCTACGGGGAAGGCACTGAAGCTTTCTTT
clone size: -; D gene: TRBD1; J gene: TRBJ2-3; V gene: TRBV15; CDR3 protein: CATSRTGTRARGTDTQYF; CDR3 DNA: TGTGCCACCAGCAGGACAGGGACCCGGGCGAGGGGCACAGATACGCAGTATTTT
clone size: -; D gene: TRBD2; J gene: TRBJ2-7; V gene: TRBV7-2; CDR3 protein: CASSGGGRLSEQYF; CDR3 DNA: TGTGCCAGCAGCGGCGGGGGGCGTCTAAGCGAGCAGTACTTC
clone size: -; D gene: TRBD2; J gene: TRBJ2-2; V gene: TRBV2; CDR3 protein: CASSGARGLAMEGTGELFF; CDR3 DNA: TGTGCCAGCAGTGGGGCGAGGGGACTAGCGATGGAGGGCACCGGGGAGCTGTTTTTT
clone size: -; D gene: TRBD1; J gene: TRBJ2-5; V gene: TRBV9; CDR3 protein: CASSAQTGAGETQYF; CDR3 DNA: TGTGCCAGCAGCGCCCAAACAGGGGCTGGTGAGACCCAGTACTTC
clone size: -; D gene: TRBD2; J gene: TRBJ2-2; V gene: TRBV3-1/TRBV3-2; CDR3 protein: CASSQRLGGRAITGELFF; CDR3 DNA: TGTGCCAGCAGCCAACGGCTCGGCGGGAGAGCTATTACCGGGGAGCTGTTTTTT
clone size: -; D gene: TRBD2; J gene: TRBJ2-5; V gene: TRBV7-9; CDR3 protein: CASSLVVAGLEETQYF; CDR3 DNA: TGTGCCAGCAGCTTAGTTGTAGCGGGACTCGAAGAGACCCAGTACTTC
clone size: -; D gene: TRBD2; J gene: TRBJ2-7; V gene: TRBV6-2/TRBV6-3; CDR3 protein: CASSYLGGRAIYEQYF; CDR3 DNA: TGTGCCAGCAGTTACTTAGGCGGGAGGGCCATCTACGAGCAGTACTTC
clone size: -; D gene: -; J gene: TRBJ1-5; V gene: TRBV6-5; CDR3 protein: CASSYQDRDINKPQHF; CDR3 DNA: TGTGCCAGCAGTTACCAGGACCGGGACATTAATAAGCCCCAGCATTTT
clone size: -; D gene: TRBD1; J gene: TRBJ2-1; V gene: TRBV18; CDR3 protein: CASSVTGGNEQFF; CDR3 DNA: TGTGCCAGCTCAGTAACAGGGGGGAATGAGCAGTTCTTC
clone size: -; D gene: -; J gene: TRBJ2-7; V gene: TRBV5-8; CDR3 protein: CASSLTVPEQYF; CDR3 DNA: TGTGCCAGCAGCTTGACAGTCCCCGAGCAGTACTTC
clone size: -; D gene: -; J gene: TRBJ1-1; V gene: TRBV7-6; CDR3 protein: CASSPSPGHAFF; CDR3 DNA: TGTGCCAGCAGCCCTTCGCCAGGGCACGCTTTCTTT
clone size: -; D gene: -; J gene: TRBJ1-1; V gene: TRBV5-1; CDR3 protein: CASSLVPGVVTEAFF; CDR3 DNA: TGCGCCAGCAGCTTGGTTCCAGGGGTTGTCACTGAAGCTTTCTTT
clone size: -; D gene: TRBD1; J gene: TRBJ2-7; V gene: TRBV5-1; CDR3 protein: CASSSRGQGDEQYF; CDR3 DNA: TGCGCCAGCAGCTCCCGGGGACAGGGAGACGAGCAGTACTTC
clone size: few; D gene: TRBD1; J gene: TRBJ1-2; V gene: TRBV28; CDR3 protein: CASSLTGQLYGYTF; CDR3 DNA: TGTGCCAGCAGTCTTACGGGACAGCTCTATGGCTACACCTTC
clone size: -; D gene: TRBD2; J gene: TRBJ2-2; V gene: TRBV7-2; CDR3 protein: CASRIAGVSTGELFF; CDR3 DNA: TGTGCCAGCAGAATAGCGGGAGTGTCGACCGGGGAGCTGTTTTTT
clone size: -; D gene: -; J gene: TRBJ2-3; V gene: TRBV14; CDR3 protein: CASSQEAGTADTQYF; CDR3 DNA: TGTGCCAGCAGCCAAGAGGCGGGGACGGCAGATACGCAGTATTTT
clone size: -; D gene: TRBD1; J gene: TRBJ2-1; V gene: TRBV19; CDR3 protein: CASSIDRGPTREQFF; CDR3 DNA: TGTGCCAGTAGTATAGACAGGGGGCCGACAAGGGAGCAGTTCTTC